The present T cell receptor beta chain was sequenced within a study of T cell responses to AZD1222 COVID-19 vaccine. Pooled samples include second doses given at about 4 or 12 weeks. Method: immunoSEQ multiplex PCR; TCRdb's copy keeps in-frame clones and lacks some. The top ten clones hold less than 8.5% of a sample with tens of thousands of clones, about nine tenths of them seen once. Notes on the study in general: Clonal diversity was possibly underestimated, and white British individuals and females predominated among donors. No repertoire was sampled before or during the peak T cell response, only after it.

Of note for this clone: Its antigen is as yet unknown.

This clonotype was obtained from an adult who received the AZD1222 COVID-19 vaccine. Sequences were derived from peripheral blood, sampled 28 days after the second AZD1222 dose.

CDR3 protein: CASSARTEGEKLFF. CDR3 DNA sequence: TGTGCCAGCAGCGCACGGACAGAAGGGGAAAAACTGTTTTTT. This chain links TRBV7-9 with TRBJ1-4, with TRBD1 as a possible D gene (6 bases). Germline lookup yields CDR1 SEHNR and CDR2 FQNEAQ (reference sequence). Trimming removed 5 bases at V and 8 bases at J, with 15 bases between. This CDR3 is 14 amino acids long. Full variable domain (remainder filled in from reference TRBV7-9 and TRBJ1-4): DTGVSQNPRHKITKRGQNVTFRCDPISEHNRLYWYRQTLGQGPEFLTYFQNEAQLEKSRLLSDRFSAERPKGSFSTLEIQRTEQGDSAMYLCASSARTEGEKLFFGSGTQLSVL.